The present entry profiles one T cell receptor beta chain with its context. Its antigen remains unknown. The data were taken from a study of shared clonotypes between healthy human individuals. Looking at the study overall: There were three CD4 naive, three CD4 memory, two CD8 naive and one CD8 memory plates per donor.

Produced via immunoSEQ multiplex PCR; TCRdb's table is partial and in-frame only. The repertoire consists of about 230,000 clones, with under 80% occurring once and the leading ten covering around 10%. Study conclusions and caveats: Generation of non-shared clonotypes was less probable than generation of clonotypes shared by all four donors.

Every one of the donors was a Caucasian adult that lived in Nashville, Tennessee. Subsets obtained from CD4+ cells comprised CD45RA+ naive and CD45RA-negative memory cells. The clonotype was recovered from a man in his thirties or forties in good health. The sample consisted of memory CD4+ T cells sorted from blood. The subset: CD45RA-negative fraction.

The CDR3 nucleotides read TGCGCCAGCACCCTAGTTCTAGCATCCCGGGCCGCCGGGGAGCTGTTTTTT. Translating it yields CASTLVLASRAAGELFF. V usage is TRBV10-2 and J usage is TRBJ2-2, with a weak D call TRBD2 (5 bases). In germline, CDR1 is WSHSY, CDR2 SAAADI. CDR3 length: 17 amino acids. Trimming left V 7 bases short and J 6 bases short, with 24 bases between.